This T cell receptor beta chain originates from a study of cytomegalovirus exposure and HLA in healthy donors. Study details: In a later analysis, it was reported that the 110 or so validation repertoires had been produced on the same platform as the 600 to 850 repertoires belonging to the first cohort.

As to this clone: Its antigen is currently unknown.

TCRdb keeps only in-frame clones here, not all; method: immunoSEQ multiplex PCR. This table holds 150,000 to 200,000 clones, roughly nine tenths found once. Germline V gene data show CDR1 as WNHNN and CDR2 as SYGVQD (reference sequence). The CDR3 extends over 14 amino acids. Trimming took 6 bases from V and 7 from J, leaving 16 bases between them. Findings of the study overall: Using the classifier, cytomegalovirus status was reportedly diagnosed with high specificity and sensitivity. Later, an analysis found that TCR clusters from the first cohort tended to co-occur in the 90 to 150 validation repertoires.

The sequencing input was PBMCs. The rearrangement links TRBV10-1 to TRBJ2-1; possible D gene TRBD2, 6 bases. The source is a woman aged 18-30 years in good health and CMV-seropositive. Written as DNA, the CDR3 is TGCGCCAGCAGGCCACCCGGGACTCAGAATGAGCAGTTCTTC. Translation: CASRPPGTQNEQFF.